The source of this TCR beta chain is a study of T-cell reconstitution after alpha-beta-depleted transplantation in children. This clonotype was counted at least ten times. Its antigen is unknown. Its ends do not fully match the called genes, so a read error is possible. The study's findings and limits: After transplant, high TCRbeta diversity at day 60 in some patients arose from surviving recipient T cells and thymic progenitors.

Germline V lookup: CDR1 SSHAT, CDR2 FNYEAQ (reference sequence). This CDR3 has 13 residues. Preparation of the TCRbeta library was carried out with unique molecular identifiers. TCRdb passed the PCR reads through MiXCR, listing each CDR3 protein once. The table records around 100,000 distinct CDR3 sequences, under 13% of them present only once. The sample here was PBMCs, taken before TCRalphabeta/CD19-depleted stem cell transplant. The rearrangement links TRBV7-7 to TRBJ2-1; D unresolved. The sequence came from a boy younger than 10 with acute lymphoblastic leukemia, due to receive a stem cell transplant. The CDR3 reads CASSLDQHNEQFF. The CDR3 bases are TGTGCTAGCAGCCTGGATCAACACAATGAGCAGTTCTTC.